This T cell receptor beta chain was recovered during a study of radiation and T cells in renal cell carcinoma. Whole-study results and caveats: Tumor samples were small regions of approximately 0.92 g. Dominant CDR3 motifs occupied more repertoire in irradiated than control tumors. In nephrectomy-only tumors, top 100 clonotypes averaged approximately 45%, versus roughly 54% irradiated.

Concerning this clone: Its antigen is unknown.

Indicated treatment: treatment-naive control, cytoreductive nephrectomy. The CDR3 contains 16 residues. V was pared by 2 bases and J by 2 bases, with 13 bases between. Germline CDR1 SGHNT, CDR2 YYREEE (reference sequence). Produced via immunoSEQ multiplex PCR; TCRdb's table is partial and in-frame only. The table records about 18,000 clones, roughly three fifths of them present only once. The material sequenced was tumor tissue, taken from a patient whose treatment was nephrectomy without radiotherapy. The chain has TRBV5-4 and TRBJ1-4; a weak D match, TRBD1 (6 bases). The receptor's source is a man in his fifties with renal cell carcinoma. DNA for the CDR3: TGTGCCAGCAGCTTAGGGGGGGGACGGACTAATGAAAAACTGTTTTTT. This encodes CASSLGGGRTNEKLFF.